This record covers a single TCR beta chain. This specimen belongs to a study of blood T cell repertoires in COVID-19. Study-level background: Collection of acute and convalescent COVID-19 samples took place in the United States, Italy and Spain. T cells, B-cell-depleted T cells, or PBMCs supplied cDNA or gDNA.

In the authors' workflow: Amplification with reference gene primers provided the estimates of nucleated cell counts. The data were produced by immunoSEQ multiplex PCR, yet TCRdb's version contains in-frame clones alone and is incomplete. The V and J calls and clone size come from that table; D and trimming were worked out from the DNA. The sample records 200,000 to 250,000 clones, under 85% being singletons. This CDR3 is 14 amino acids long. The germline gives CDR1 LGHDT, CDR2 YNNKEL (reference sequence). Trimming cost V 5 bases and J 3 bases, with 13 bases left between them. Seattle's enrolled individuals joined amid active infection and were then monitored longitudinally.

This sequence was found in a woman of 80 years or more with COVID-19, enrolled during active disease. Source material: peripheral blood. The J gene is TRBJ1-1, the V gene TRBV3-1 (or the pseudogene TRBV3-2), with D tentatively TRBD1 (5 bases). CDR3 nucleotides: TGTGCCAGCAGCGCCCAGGCGGGGGACACTGAAGCTTTCTTT. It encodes CASSAQAGDTEAFF.